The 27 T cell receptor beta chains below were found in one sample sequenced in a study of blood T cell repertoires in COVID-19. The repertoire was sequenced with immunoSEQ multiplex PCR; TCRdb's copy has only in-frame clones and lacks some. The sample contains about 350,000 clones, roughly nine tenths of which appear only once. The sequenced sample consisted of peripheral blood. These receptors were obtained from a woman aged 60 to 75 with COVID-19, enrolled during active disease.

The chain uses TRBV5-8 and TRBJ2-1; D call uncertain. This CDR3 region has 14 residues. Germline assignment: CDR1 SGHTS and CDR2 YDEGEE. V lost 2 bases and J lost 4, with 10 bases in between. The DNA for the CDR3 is TGTGCCAGCAGCTTAATCGGCAGGTACAATGAGCAGTTCTTC. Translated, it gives CASSLIGRYNEQFF.

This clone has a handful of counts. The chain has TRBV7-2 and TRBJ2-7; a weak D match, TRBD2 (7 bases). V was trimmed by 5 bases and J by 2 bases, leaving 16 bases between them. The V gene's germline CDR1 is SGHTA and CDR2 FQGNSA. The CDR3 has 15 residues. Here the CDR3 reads CASSTGGGRTYEQYF. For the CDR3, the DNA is TGTGCCAGCAGCACCGGGGGCGGGAGAACCTACGAGCAGTACTTC.

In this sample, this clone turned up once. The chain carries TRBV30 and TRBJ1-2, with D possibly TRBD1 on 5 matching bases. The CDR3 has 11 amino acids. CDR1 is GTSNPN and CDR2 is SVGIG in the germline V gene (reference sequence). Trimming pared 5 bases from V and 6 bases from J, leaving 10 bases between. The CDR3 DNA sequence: TGTGCCTGGGGGGGAGGGAATGGCTACACCTTC. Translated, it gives CAWGGGNGYTF.

The DNA for the CDR3 is TGTGCCAGCAGCAAGGGGGGGGAAGCTTTCTTT. Protein sequence: CASSKGGEAFF. The V call is TRBV6-6, the J call TRBJ1-1; possibly TRBD1 for D (6 bases). The CDR3 is 11 residues long. Trimming pared 6 bases from V and 8 bases from J, leaving 10 bases between. Germline CDR1 MNHNY, CDR2 SVGAGI (reference sequence).

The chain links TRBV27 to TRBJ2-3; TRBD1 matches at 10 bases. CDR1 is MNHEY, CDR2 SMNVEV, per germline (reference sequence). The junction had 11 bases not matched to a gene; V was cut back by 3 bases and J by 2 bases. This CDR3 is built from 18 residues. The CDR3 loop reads CASSFRSTGGFFTDTQYF. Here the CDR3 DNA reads TGTGCCAGCAGTTTCCGGTCGACAGGGGGCTTTTTCACAGATACGCAGTATTTT.

Here the CDR3 reads CASSWGGQARETQYF. DNA of the CDR3: TGTGCCAGTAGTTGGGGAGGACAGGCCAGAGAGACCCAGTACTTC. The V gene is TRBV19, the J gene TRBJ2-5, with D maybe TRBD1 (7 bases). V lost 5 bases and J lost 4, with 17 bases in between. The CDR3 extends over 15 amino acids. CDR1 is LNHDA, CDR2 SQIVND, per germline (reference sequence). Combining the CDR3 with reference TRBV19 and TRBJ2-5 gives the whole variable domain DGGITQSPKYLFRKEGQNVTLSCEQNLNHDAMYWYRQDPGQGLRLIYYSQIVNDFQKGDIAEGYSVSREKKESFPLTVTSAQKNPTAFYLCASSWGGQARETQYFGPGTRLLVL.

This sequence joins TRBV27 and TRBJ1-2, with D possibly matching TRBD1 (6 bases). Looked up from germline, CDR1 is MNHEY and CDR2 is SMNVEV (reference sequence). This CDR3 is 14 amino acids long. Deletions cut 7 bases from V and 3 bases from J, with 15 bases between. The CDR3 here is CASTLDRLDYGYTF. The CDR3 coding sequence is TGTGCCAGCACCCTAGACAGGTTAGACTATGGCTACACCTTC.

DNA for the CDR3: TGTGCCAGCAGACCCGGACAGGTTGCGCAGCCCCAGCATTTT. Translation gives CASRPGQVAQPQHF. The chain links TRBV28 to TRBJ1-5; TRBD1 agrees at 7 bases. V lost 6 bases to trimming and J lost 7 bases; unmatched junction nucleotides: 9. The CDR3 length is 14 residues. Per germline, CDR1 MDHEN and CDR2 SYDVKM.

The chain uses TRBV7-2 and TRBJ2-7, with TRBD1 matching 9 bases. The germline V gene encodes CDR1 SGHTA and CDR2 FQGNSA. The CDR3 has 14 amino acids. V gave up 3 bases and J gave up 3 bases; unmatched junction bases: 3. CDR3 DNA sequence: TGTGCCAGCAGCTTGGACAGGGGTTTCTACGAGCAGTACTTC. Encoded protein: CASSLDRGFYEQYF.

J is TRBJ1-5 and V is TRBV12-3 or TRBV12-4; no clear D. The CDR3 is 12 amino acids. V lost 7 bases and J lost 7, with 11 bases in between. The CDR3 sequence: CASTFSGQPQHF. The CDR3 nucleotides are TGTGCCAGCACCTTCTCCGGGCAGCCCCAGCATTTT.

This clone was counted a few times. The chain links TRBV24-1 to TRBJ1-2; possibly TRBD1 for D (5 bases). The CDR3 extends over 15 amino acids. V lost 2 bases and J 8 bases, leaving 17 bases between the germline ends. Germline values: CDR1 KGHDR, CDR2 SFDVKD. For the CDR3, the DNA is TGTGCCACCAGTGATTCCAGGCCGGGGGTTGGAGGCTACACCTTC. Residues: CATSDSRPGVGGYTF.

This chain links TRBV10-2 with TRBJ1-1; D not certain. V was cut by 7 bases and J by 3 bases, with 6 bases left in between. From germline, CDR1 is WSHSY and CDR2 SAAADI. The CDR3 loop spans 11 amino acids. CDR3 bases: TGCGCCAGCAATCGGGACACTGAAGCTTTCTTT. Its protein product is CASNRDTEAFF.

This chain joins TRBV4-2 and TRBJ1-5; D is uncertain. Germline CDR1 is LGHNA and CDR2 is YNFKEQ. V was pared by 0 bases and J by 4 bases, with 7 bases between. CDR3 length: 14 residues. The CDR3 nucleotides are TGTGCCAGCAGCCAAGACGGGGAGAATCAGCCCCAGCATTTT. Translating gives CASSQDGENQPQHF.

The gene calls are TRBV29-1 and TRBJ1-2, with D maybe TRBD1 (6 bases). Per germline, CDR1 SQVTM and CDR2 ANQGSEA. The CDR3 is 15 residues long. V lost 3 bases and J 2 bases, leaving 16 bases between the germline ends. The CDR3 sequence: CSVEGYQGKNYGYTF. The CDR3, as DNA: TGCAGCGTTGAGGGGTACCAGGGGAAAAACTATGGCTACACCTTC.

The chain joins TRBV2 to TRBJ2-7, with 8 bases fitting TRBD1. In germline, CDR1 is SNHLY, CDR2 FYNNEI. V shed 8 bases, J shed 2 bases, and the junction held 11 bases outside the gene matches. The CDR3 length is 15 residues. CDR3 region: CASEVATGDAYEQYF. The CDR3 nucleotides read TGTGCCAGCGAAGTAGCGACAGGGGATGCCTACGAGCAGTACTTC.

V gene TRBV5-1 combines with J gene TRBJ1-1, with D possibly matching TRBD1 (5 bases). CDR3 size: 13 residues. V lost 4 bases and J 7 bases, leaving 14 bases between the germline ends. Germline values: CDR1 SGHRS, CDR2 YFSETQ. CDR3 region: CASSGNPGLEAFF. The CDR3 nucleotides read TGCGCCAGCAGCGGGAACCCGGGACTTGAAGCTTTCTTT.

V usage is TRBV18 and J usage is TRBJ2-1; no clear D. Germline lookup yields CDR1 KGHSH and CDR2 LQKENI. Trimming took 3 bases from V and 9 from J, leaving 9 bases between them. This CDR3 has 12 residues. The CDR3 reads CASSPLGFEQFF. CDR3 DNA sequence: TGTGCCAGCTCACCCCTAGGCTTTGAGCAGTTCTTC.

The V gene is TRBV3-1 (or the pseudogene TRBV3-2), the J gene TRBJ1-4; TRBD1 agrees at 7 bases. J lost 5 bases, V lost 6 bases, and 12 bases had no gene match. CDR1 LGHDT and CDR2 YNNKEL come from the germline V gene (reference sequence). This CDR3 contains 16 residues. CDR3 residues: CASSPHAGQPNEKLFF. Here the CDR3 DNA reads TGTGCCAGCAGTCCGCACGCGGGACAGCCCAATGAAAAACTGTTTTTT.

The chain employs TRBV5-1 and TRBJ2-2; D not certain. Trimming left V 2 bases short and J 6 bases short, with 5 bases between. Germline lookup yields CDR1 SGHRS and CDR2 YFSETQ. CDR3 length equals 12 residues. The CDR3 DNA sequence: TGCGCCAGCAGCTTTGGAGCCGGGGAGCTGTTTTTT. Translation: CASSFGAGELFF.

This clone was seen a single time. The DNA of the CDR3 is TGTGCCAGCAGCTTTGCAGGACTAGCGGGGGCCTACGAGCAGTACTTC. This translates into CASSFAGLAGAYEQYF. The chain employs TRBV5-5 and TRBJ2-7; TRBD2 matches 13 bases. Germline lookup yields CDR1 SGHKS and CDR2 YYEKEE (reference sequence). The V gene end was trimmed by 2 bases and the J gene end by 2 bases; junction bases not matched to a gene: 4. This CDR3 is built from 16 residues.

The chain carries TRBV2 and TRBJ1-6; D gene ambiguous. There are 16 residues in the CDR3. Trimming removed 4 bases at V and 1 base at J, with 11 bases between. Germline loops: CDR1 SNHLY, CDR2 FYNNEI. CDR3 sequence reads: CASSVWRTSYNSPLHF. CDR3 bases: TGTGCCAGCAGTGTATGGAGAACGTCCTATAATTCACCCCTCCACTTT.

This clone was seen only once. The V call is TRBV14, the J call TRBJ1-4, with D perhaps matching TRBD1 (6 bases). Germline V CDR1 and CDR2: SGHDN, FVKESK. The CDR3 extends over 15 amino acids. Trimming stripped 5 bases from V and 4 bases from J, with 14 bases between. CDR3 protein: CASSIPGRGNEKLFF. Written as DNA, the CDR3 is TGTGCCAGCAGCATTCCGGGCAGGGGTAATGAAAAACTGTTTTTT.

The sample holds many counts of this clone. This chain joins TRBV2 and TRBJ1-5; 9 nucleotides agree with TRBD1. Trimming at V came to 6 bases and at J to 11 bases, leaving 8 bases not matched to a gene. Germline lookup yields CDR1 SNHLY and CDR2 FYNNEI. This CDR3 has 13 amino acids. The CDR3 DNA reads TGTGCCAGCAGCGGGGACAGGGCAAAGTCCCAGCATTTT. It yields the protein CASSGDRAKSQHF.

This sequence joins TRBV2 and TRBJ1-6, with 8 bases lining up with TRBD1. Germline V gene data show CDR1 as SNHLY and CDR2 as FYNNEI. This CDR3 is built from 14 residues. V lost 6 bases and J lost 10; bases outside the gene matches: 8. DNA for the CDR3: TGTGCCAGCAGGTACCAGGGGGCTAGGTCACCCCTCCACTTT. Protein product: CASRYQGARSPLHF. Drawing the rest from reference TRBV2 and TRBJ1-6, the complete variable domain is EPEVTQTPSHQVTQMGQEVILRCVPISNHLYFYWYRQILGQKVEFLVSFYNNEISEKSEIFDDQFSVERPDGSNFTLKIRSTKLEDSAMYFCASRYQGARSPLHFGNGTRLTVT.

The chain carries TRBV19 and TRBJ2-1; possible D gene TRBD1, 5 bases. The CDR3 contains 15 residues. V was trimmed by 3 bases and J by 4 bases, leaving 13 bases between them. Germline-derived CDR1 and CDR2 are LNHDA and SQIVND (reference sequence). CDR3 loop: CASSMPQGRYNEQFF. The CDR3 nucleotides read TGTGCCAGTAGTATGCCCCAGGGTCGTTACAATGAGCAGTTCTTC.

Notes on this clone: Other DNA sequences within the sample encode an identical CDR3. This CDR3 is CASSLRGGTEAFF. CDR3 DNA: TGTGCCAGCAGTTTAAGAGGGGGCACTGAAGCTTTCTTT. The genes are TRBV12-3 or TRBV12-4 and TRBJ1-1, with a weak D call TRBD1 (6 bases). Trimming pared 2 bases from V and 4 bases from J, leaving 8 bases between. The CDR3 contains 13 residues.

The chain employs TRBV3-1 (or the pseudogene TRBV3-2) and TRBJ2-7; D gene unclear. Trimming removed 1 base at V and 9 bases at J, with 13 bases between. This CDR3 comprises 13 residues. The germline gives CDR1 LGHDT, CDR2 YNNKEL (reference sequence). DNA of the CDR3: TGTGCCAGCAGCCAAGTCTCTAGAGCCCCGCAGTACTTC. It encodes CASSQVSRAPQYF.